The sequence of this TCR beta chain was determined in a study of shared clonotypes between healthy human individuals (dated by TCRdb to between 2020 and 2021). Background for the entire study: The cohort included three men and a couple of women between 18 and 49 years of age. Per donor, leukapheresis produced somewhere between about 0.8 and 9.5 billion PBMCs. To estimate repertoire size and how much clonotype sharing occurs between individuals, the study deeply sequenced the blood TCR repertoires of about 5 healthy adults. Per donor, three plates each were used for CD4 naive and CD4 memory, two for CD8 naive, and one for CD8 memory. Different laboratories and diverse techniques were used to prepare libraries and sequence TCR repertoires, to increase sequencing depth and limit assay-specific biases.

The donors were healthy, HIV-negative adults who had no recently reported acute infections or vaccinations. Every donor was a Caucasian adult residing in Nashville, Tennessee, USA. CD4+ T cells were enriched by magnetic negative selection; naive cells were then positively selected on CD45RA, and the negative fraction formed the memory subset. After blood collection by leukapheresis, PBMCs were isolated using Ficoll-Histopaque density gradient centrifugation and then cryopreserved in the vapor phase of liquid nitrogen. Analytical flow cytometry was used to check the purity and quantity of every magnetically sorted T cell population. Genomic DNA was isolated from each sorted fraction and quantified by UV absorbance on a Nanodrop 2000c. After removal of 1 base from V and 4 bases from J, the junction retains 5 bases not matched to a gene. The CDR3 goes from the cysteine to the phenylalanine over 16 residues. The DNA shown is the 48-base CDR3, in frame from base 1. Looking up the germline V gene yields CDR1 LGHNA and CDR2 YSLEER.

As to this clone: Its antigen is still unknown. No clone much larger than this one lies a single base away; base qualities are absent.

Using the deep immunoSEQ assay, TCR CDR3 regions were amplified from genomic DNA by multiplex PCR. Extracted genomic DNA from each cell subset was distributed evenly across all wells of several immunoSEQ 96-well plates, and each plate was treated as a replicate. For sorted subsets, 150 to 200 ng genomic DNA, equal to about 30,000 T cell genomes, was loaded into each replicate PCR. The purified libraries were quantified using a Qubit 3.0 fluorometer, sized with a Bioanalyzer 2100, and then quantified again using the KAPA Library Quantification kit. Every immunoSEQ 96-well plate was sequenced on a separate single-read 150-cycle Illumina NextSeq 550 flow cell. As for the authors' bioinformatics: Because only junctional sequences without quality scores were contained in the immunoSEQ output, filtering matching that applied to full-length reads could not be performed. Sequences were annotated with PyIR, a Python wrapper for IgBLAST v1.9, and V/J genes and CDR3 were assigned using IMGT germline references. Reads were removed for weak V/J assignments (E-value above 1e-6), missing CDR3, stop codons, out-of-frame junctions, or ambiguous translated residues. V3J clonotypes were defined as sequences sharing the same inferred V gene, J gene, and CDR3 amino acid sequence. To compute the percentage overlap between repertoires, the number of shared unique clonotypes was divided by the size of the smaller repertoire. Richness of each repertoire was evaluated using RTK rarefaction, the Chao1 estimator, and Recon v2.1 estimates of unobserved clonotypes. Generation probabilities were computed with OLGA for all TCRbeta clonotypes obtained by the gDNA method from several donors. Not all clones reach the TCRdb copy of this immuneACCESS table, which keeps in-frame sequences only. Checked studies attribute under half of the gap to unresolved V genes and leave the rest unexplained. The V and J calls and clone size come from that table; D and trimming were worked out from the DNA. For this sample the table gives some 900,000 clones, of which more than 75% were detected only once. The ten most abundant clones make up roughly 1.5% of the sample.

Results the study describes overall, beyond this receptor: Naive subsets generally had larger estimated clonotype richness than memory subsets did. Compared with non-shared clonotypes, clonotypes shared by all four sorted-subset donors had higher generation probabilities. Sampling was limited to blood, and TCR repertoires in tissue likely differ from TCR repertoires in blood. The small number of donors limited the genetic and exposure-history diversity represented. When a handful of donors were compared, the shared fraction of clonotypes was about 5.2% for naive CD4, 3.5% to 4% for naive CD8, 2.3% for memory CD4, and under 0.5% for memory CD8. Based on pairwise subsampling, the degree of clonotype sharing among donors was expected to be affected by sequencing depth. Rarefaction of sorted-subset datasets indicated incomplete sequencing despite the large sequencing depth.

The sample was memory CD4+ T cells sorted from blood. This sample's cell subset or site label indicates: CD45RA-negative fraction. The rearranged chain carries TRBV4-3 and TRBJ2-1, and TRBD1 aligns with 9 junction nucleotides. The sequence derives from a man between 18 and 29 years old in good health. The nucleotide sequence is given as TGCGCCAGCAGCCAAGTTCGACAGGGGGGATACAATGAGCAGTTCTTC. It translates as CASSQVRQGGYNEQFF.